The TCR beta chain described here comes from a study of long-term antiretroviral therapy in people with HIV. Every sample had about 0.85-11 million cryopreserved PBMC in it before DNA extraction. immunoSEQ v3.0 was run at survey level. TCRdb keeps only in-frame clones here, not all; method: immunoSEQ multiplex PCR. The sample yields about 39,000 clones, 80% to 90% seen once. Germline V gives CDR1 MNHNY, CDR2 SVGAGI (reference sequence). The CDR3 has 16 residues. The ends were cut back, 5 bases at V and 0 bases at J, with 15 bases in the middle. This chain joins TRBV6-6 and TRBJ2-3; possibly TRBD2 for D (6 bases). Here the sequenced sample was unsorted PBMCs, taken just before starting antiretroviral therapy. The TCR was taken from a woman aged 18 to 35 with HIV. The DNA for the CDR3 is TGTGCCAGCAGTCCGAGAGGTAGCGGCAGCACAGATACGCAGTATTTT. Protein sequence: CASSPRGSGSTDTQYF.